This is a list of T cell receptor beta chains from one sample in a study of post-analysis software for immune sequencing data. TCRdb redid the calling of the PCR reads with MiXCR, one entry per CDR3 protein. This table holds about 820,000 distinct CDR3 sequences, roughly 50% found once. Input material: blood. Source of these receptors: a girl aged 10 to 17 with multiple sclerosis. Each CDR3 is given without its conserved first and last residue. Clone size is shown for a subset of rows, as once, few, many or a class of expanded clone.

J gene: TRBJ2-3
V gene: TRBV7-9
clone size: .
CDR3 protein: ASSPPGRGTVDTQY

J gene: TRBJ1-4
V gene: TRBV29-1
clone size: .
CDR3 protein: SGLGQGAEKLF

J gene: TRBJ2-4
V gene: TRBV4-1
clone size: .
CDR3 protein: ASSQDRDSIAKNIQY

J gene: TRBJ2-6
V gene: TRBV20-1
clone size: .
CDR3 protein: SAAPRALLSGANVLT

J gene: TRBJ1-4
V gene: TRBV7-2
clone size: .
CDR3 protein: ASSLSRERGEKLF

J gene: TRBJ2-4
V gene: TRBV5-1
clone size: .
CDR3 protein: ASSLEPGNIQY

J gene: TRBJ2-4
V gene: TRBV12-3/TRBV12-4
clone size: .
CDR3 protein: ASSLGLAGLLAKNIQY

J gene: TRBJ2-1
V gene: TRBV5-1
clone size: .
CDR3 protein: ASRRIGVSSYNEQF

J gene: TRBJ1-1
V gene: TRBV12-3/TRBV12-4
clone size: .
CDR3 protein: ASSLVGQLNTEAF

J gene: TRBJ2-7
V gene: TRBV5-5
clone size: few
CDR3 protein: ASSLPGPFYEQY

J gene: TRBJ1-6
V gene: TRBV10-3
clone size: .
CDR3 protein: AISEAKDRGNSPLH